The 14 T cell receptor beta chains in this list originate from one sample, sequenced in a study of blood T cell repertoires in COVID-19. TCRdb's table, derived via immunoSEQ multiplex PCR, lists solely in-frame clones and lacks some. The sample lists just under 45,000 clones, 88% seen once, with 1% to 1.5% in the top ten. Sequencing was done on a sample of peripheral blood. The receptors derive from a woman in her thirties or forties with acute or convalescent COVID-19.

The V and J genes are TRBV12-3 or TRBV12-4 and TRBJ2-7; the D is unclear. Between the trimmed V and J ends, which lost 2 bases and 2 bases, there was a span of 4 bases. The CDR3 sequence is 12 residues long. CDR3 sequence: CASSLRAYEQYF. As DNA, the CDR3 is TGTGCCAGCAGTTTACGGGCCTACGAGCAGTACTTC.

The chain recombines TRBV6-2 or TRBV6-3 with TRBJ1-4, with 7 positions matching TRBD1. This CDR3 has 14 amino acids. The ends lost 4 bases at V and 8 bases at J; junction bases unmatched: 7. The germline CDR1 and CDR2 sequences are MNHEY and SVGEGT. For the CDR3, the DNA is TGTGCCAGCAGTTGGGAGACAGGGCGAGAAAAACTGTTTTTT. Amino acid sequence: CASSWETGREKLFF.

This chain connects TRBV6-5 to TRBJ2-5; 9 nucleotides line up with TRBD1. V shed 5 bases, J shed 3 bases, and the junction held 1 base outside the gene matches. CDR1 is MNHEY and CDR2 is SVGAGI in the germline V gene. The CDR3 covers 13 residues. CDR3 loop: CASSRDREETQYF. CDR3 in DNA: TGTGCCAGCAGTAGGGACAGGGAAGAGACCCAGTACTTC.

The DNA for the CDR3 is TGTGCCATCAGTGAAAGCGAGGGCGAGGGATGGCCCCAGCATTTT. Its protein product is CAISESEGEGWPQHF. The chain couples TRBV10-3 to TRBJ1-5; D is uncertain. Germline V gene data show CDR1 as ENHRY and CDR2 as SYGVKD. The V end was cut by 3 bases, the J end by 9 bases, with 18 bases between. This CDR3 region has 15 residues.

The chain employs TRBV4-1 and TRBJ2-1; 7 nucleotides line up with TRBD2. V shed 0 bases and J 5 bases; nucleotides not matched to a gene: 16. The CDR3 has 19 residues. The germline CDR1 and CDR2 sequences are MGHRA and YSYEKL. Here the CDR3 DNA reads TGCGCCAGCAGCCAAGATGTAAGTGGAGGGGCGGGGGATCACAATGAGCAGTTCTTC. Amino acid sequence: CASSQDVSGGAGDHNEQFF.

The chain is built from TRBV30 and TRBJ1-1; D remains ambiguous. V lost 0 bases and J 10 bases, leaving 12 bases between the germline ends. CDR3 length: 12 amino acids. Germline V gene sequence: CDR1 GTSNPN, CDR2 SVGIG (reference sequence). The CDR3 region is CAWSVGWEGAFF. Here the CDR3 DNA reads TGTGCCTGGAGTGTTGGATGGGAGGGAGCTTTCTTT.

The CDR3 DNA follows: TGTGCCAGCAGTACCTCTACAGGGGGCGGCTACACCTTC. It encodes CASSTSTGGGYTF. The chain has TRBV25-1 and TRBJ1-2; 9 nucleotides agree with TRBD1. The CDR3 is made up of 13 amino acids. CDR1 and CDR2 from the germline V gene are MGHDK and SYGVNS. V shed 5 bases and J 8 bases; nucleotides not matched to a gene: 6.

V usage is TRBV28 and J usage is TRBJ1-1, with 7 bases matching TRBD1. The CDR3 has 15 residues. V was pared by 5 bases and J by 1 base, with 7 bases of the junction left unmatched. The germline gives CDR1 MDHEN, CDR2 SYDVKM. CDR3 loop: CASSPPTGKNTEAFF. The CDR3 nucleotides are TGTGCCAGCAGTCCTCCGACAGGGAAGAACACTGAAGCTTTCTTT.

The rearrangement uses TRBV3-1 (or the pseudogene TRBV3-2) and TRBJ2-3, with 8 nucleotides matching TRBD2. Germline V gives CDR1 LGHDT, CDR2 YNNKEL (reference sequence). With 3 bases clipped from V and 1 base from J, the junction kept 9 bases outside the gene matches. The CDR3 spans 17 residues. The CDR3 reads CASSHGQRGPRTDTQYF. The CDR3 region has the DNA TGTGCCAGCAGCCACGGACAGCGGGGGCCCCGCACAGATACGCAGTATTTT.

The chain couples TRBV6-5 to TRBJ1-1, with unresolved D. The V and J ends lost 5 bases and 4 bases respectively, with 11 bases between them. The CDR3 length is 13 residues. CDR1 MNHEY and CDR2 SVGAGI come from the germline V gene. CDR3 DNA sequence: TGTGCCAGCAGTCGAAATGAGGGCACTGAAGCTTTCTTT. Its translation: CASSRNEGTEAFF.

The chain combines TRBV28 with TRBJ2-7; the D gene is possibly TRBD1 (6 bases). Germline V gene data show CDR1 as MDHEN and CDR2 as SYDVKM. The V gene lost 3 bases and the J gene lost 0 bases, with 15 bases spanning the gap. The CDR3 loop spans 16 amino acids. In DNA form, the CDR3 reads TGTGCCAGCAGTTTGGTGAGGGGGACCAACTCCTACGAGCAGTACTTC. Its protein is CASSLVRGTNSYEQYF.

The V call is TRBV2, the J call TRBJ1-2; D unclear. Germline-derived CDR1 and CDR2 are SNHLY and FYNNEI. V was shortened by 9 bases and J by 3 bases, with 11 bases between the two germline ends. This CDR3 is 12 amino acids long. The CDR3 sequence: CARVNRDYGYTF. The CDR3 DNA is TGTGCCAGGGTCAATCGGGACTATGGCTACACCTTC.

The chain employs TRBV7-2 and TRBJ2-2; the match to TRBD1 covers 10 bases. This CDR3 is built from 15 residues. Trimming took 3 bases from V and 5 from J; bases not matched to a gene: 3. Germline loops: CDR1 SGHTA, CDR2 FQGNSA. CDR3 nucleotide sequence: TGTGCCAGCAGCTTGACAGGGGGCGGAACCGGGGAGCTGTTTTTT. The encoded protein is CASSLTGGGTGELFF.

V is TRBV19 and J is TRBJ1-2; D unclear. The CDR3 runs 13 residues. V lost 4 bases, J lost 6 bases, and 12 bases lay in between. Germline V gene data show CDR1 as LNHDA and CDR2 as SQIVND (reference sequence). In DNA, the CDR3 is TGTGCCAGTAGTACCAACCCCGGGAATGGCTACACCTTC. Encoded protein: CASSTNPGNGYTF.